The rows below give T cell receptor beta chains drawn from one sample of a study of Ad26.COV2.S vaccination and SARS-CoV-2 variants. Generated by immunoSEQ multiplex PCR, the TCRdb table keeps only in-frame clones and is missing some. In the table there are over 90,000 clones, 60% to 85% of which are singletons. The sample was peripheral blood, taken after recovery from COVID-19. The source of these receptors is a human donor who had recovered from COVID-19. CDR3s include the opening cysteine and the closing phenylalanine or tryptophan. The D gene is left open where the match is weak. A row's size may be missing; if present it is once, few, many or a size class.

clone size	V gene	J gene	D gene	CDR3 protein	CDR3 DNA
NA	TRBV6-5	TRBJ2-3	NA	CASSYGVQGHTQYF	TGTGCCAGCAGTTACGGAGTCCAAGGGCATACGCAGTATTTT
NA	TRBV30	TRBJ1-2	NA	CAWSSPGLSLSANYGYTF	TGTGCCTGGAGTTCTCCGGGACTATCCCTTTCAGCTAACTATGGCTACACCTTC
NA	TRBV27	TRBJ1-1	TRBD1	CASSPGTANTEAFF	TGTGCCAGCAGTCCGGGGACAGCGAACACTGAAGCTTTCTTT
NA	TRBV5-1	TRBJ2-6	NA	CASSLAGSGANVLTF	TGCGCCAGCAGCTTGGCAGGCTCTGGGGCCAACGTCCTGACTTTC
few	TRBV30	TRBJ1-2	TRBD1	CAWSRDRPYGYTF	TGTGCCTGGTCCCGGGACAGGCCCTATGGCTACACCTTC
NA	TRBV6-5	TRBJ2-7	TRBD1	CASSHRTGVYEQYF	TGTGCCAGCAGCCACCGGACAGGGGTTTACGAGCAGTACTTC
once	TRBV6-7	TRBJ1-4	TRBD1	CASSRQGTTNEKLFF	TGTGCCAGCAGTCGACAGGGAACAACTAATGAAAAACTGTTTTTT
few	TRBV19	TRBJ1-1	TRBD1	CASSKSGQWGTEAFF	TGTGCCAGTAGTAAGTCGGGACAGTGGGGCACTGAAGCTTTCTTT
NA	TRBV7-2	TRBJ2-5	NA	CASSLDVGEETQYF	TGTGCCAGCAGCTTAGATGTAGGGGAAGAGACCCAGTACTTC
NA	TRBV2	TRBJ2-7	NA	CASTLAYEQYF	TGTGCCAGCACACTAGCCTACGAGCAGTACTTC
NA	TRBV6-5	TRBJ2-5	NA	CASNESPEGTQYF	TGTGCCAGCAACGAGAGCCCCGAGGGGACCCAGTACTTC
NA	TRBV19	TRBJ1-1	NA	CASSLIAPGGEAFF	TGTGCCAGTAGTTTGATCGCCCCCGGCGGTGAAGCTTTCTTT
NA	TRBV30	TRBJ1-3	NA	CAWTLSSGNTIYF	TGTGCCTGGACCCTAAGCTCTGGAAACACCATATATTTT
NA	TRBV11-2	TRBJ1-4	NA	CASSPWTHEKLFF	TGTGCCAGCAGTCCTTGGACACATGAAAAACTGTTTTTT
NA	TRBV3-1/TRBV3-2	TRBJ2-7	NA	CASSQLSADLNYEQYF	TGTGCCAGCAGCCAACTCTCCGCAGATTTAAACTACGAGCAGTACTTC
once	TRBV3-1/TRBV3-2	TRBJ1-1	NA	CASSQEIGTENTEAFF	TGTGCCAGCAGCCAAGAAATAGGGACCGAGAACACTGAAGCTTTCTTT
NA	TRBV24-1	TRBJ2-1	TRBD1	CATSEQRQGDREQFF	TGTGCCACCAGTGAGCAAAGACAGGGGGATCGCGAGCAGTTCTTC
NA	TRBV5-1	TRBJ1-2	NA	CASSLGLSYGYTF	TGCGCCAGCAGCTTAGGCCTGAGCTATGGCTACACCTTC
NA	TRBV27	TRBJ2-5	TRBD2	CASSRGLVEAQYF	TGTGCCAGCAGTAGAGGACTAGTCGAGGCCCAGTACTTC
NA	TRBV18	TRBJ2-5	TRBD2	CASSPPGLVGETQYF	TGTGCCAGCTCACCCCCCGGACTAGTTGGAGAGACCCAGTACTTC
NA	TRBV6-5	TRBJ1-5	TRBD1	CASGSTGRQPQHF	TGTGCCAGCGGCTCGACAGGGCGTCAGCCCCAGCATTTT
NA	TRBV10-1	TRBJ2-1	TRBD1	CASSRDRAGNEQFF	TGCGCCAGCAGTCGGGACAGGGCCGGGAATGAGCAGTTCTTC
NA	TRBV30	TRBJ1-2	NA	CAWGVSYGYTF	TGTGCCTGGGGGGTGTCTTATGGCTACACCTTC
NA	TRBV19	TRBJ1-1	NA	CASSIGTVGEAFF	TGTGCCAGTAGTATAGGTACGGTGGGCGAAGCTTTCTTT
few	TRBV27	TRBJ2-3	NA	CASSLSWRGLSTDTQYF	TGTGCCAGCAGTTTATCTTGGAGGGGGCTCAGCACAGATACGCAGTATTTT
NA	TRBV6-5	TRBJ2-3	NA	CASSPRYNTDTQYF	TGTGCCAGCAGTCCTCGTTACAACACAGATACGCAGTATTTT
NA	TRBV28	TRBJ1-2	TRBD1	CASSLGTDTYGYTF	TGTGCCAGCAGTTTGGGGACAGACACGTATGGCTACACCTTC
NA	TRBV15	TRBJ1-2	TRBD1	CATSREDRGGDYGYTF	TGTGCCACCAGCAGGGAAGACAGGGGAGGTGACTATGGCTACACCTTC
NA	TRBV5-1	TRBJ2-1	TRBD2	CASSLGLAGSNEQFF	TGCGCCAGCAGCCTGGGACTAGCGGGGAGCAATGAGCAGTTCTTC
NA	TRBV5-1	TRBJ2-3	TRBD2	CASSEESGGSPTDTQYF	TGCGCCAGCAGTGAAGAAAGCGGGGGTTCCCCCACAGATACGCAGTATTTT
NA	TRBV27	TRBJ1-6	TRBD1	CASSSTRDRGGGSPLHF	TGTGCCAGCAGTTCCACCCGGGACAGGGGTGGAGGTTCACCCCTCCACTTT
once	TRBV5-1	TRBJ2-5	NA	CASSLAQSETQYF	TGCGCCAGCAGCTTGGCACAGTCAGAGACCCAGTACTTC
NA	TRBV7-9	TRBJ2-3	NA	CASSLVSNTQYF	TGTGCCAGCAGCTTAGTATCTAATACGCAGTATTTT
NA	TRBV6-5	TRBJ2-7	NA	CASSYDRRAESNRQYF	TGTGCCAGCAGTTACGATCGTAGGGCAGAGTCAAACCGGCAGTACTTC
NA	TRBV24-1	TRBJ2-1	TRBD2	CATSDNSGGDNEQFF	TGTGCCACCAGTGATAATAGCGGGGGGGACAATGAGCAGTTCTTC
NA	TRBV5-1	TRBJ2-2	NA	CASSLAGDKELFF	TGCGCCAGCAGCTTGGCGGGGGATAAGGAGCTGTTTTTT
NA	TRBV7-9	TRBJ2-7	TRBD1	CASRRGTGTEQYF	TGTGCCAGCCGCCGGGGGACAGGGACCGAGCAGTACTTC
NA	TRBV3-1/TRBV3-2	TRBJ1-5	NA	CASSHGQPGNQPQHF	TGTGCCAGCAGCCACGGACAGCCAGGCAATCAGCCCCAGCATTTT
NA	TRBV10-3	TRBJ2-7	NA	CAISEGRTVGEQYF	TGTGCCATCAGTGAGGGCAGGACGGTCGGCGAGCAGTACTTC
NA	TRBV5-1	TRBJ1-1	TRBD1	CASSWDSGNTEAFF	TGCGCCAGCAGCTGGGACAGCGGAAACACTGAAGCTTTCTTT
NA	TRBV7-2	TRBJ2-6	TRBD1	CASSPWTGTSGANVLTF	TGTGCCAGCAGCCCGTGGACAGGGACCTCTGGGGCCAACGTCCTGACTTTC
NA	TRBV30	TRBJ2-5	NA	CAWSVMAFQETQYF	TGTGCCTGGAGTGTAATGGCTTTTCAAGAGACCCAGTACTTC
NA	TRBV30	TRBJ2-1	TRBD2	CAWSVGLAGRNEQFF	TGTGCCTGGAGTGTAGGGCTAGCGGGCCGCAATGAGCAGTTCTTC
NA	TRBV10-3	TRBJ2-7	NA	CAISEDSYEQYF	TGTGCCATCAGTGAAGACAGCTACGAGCAGTACTTC
NA	TRBV28	TRBJ2-5	TRBD1	CASSRDRGRWETQYF	TGTGCCAGCAGCCGGGACAGGGGGCGTTGGGAGACCCAGTACTTC
once	TRBV7-3	TRBJ2-7	TRBD2	CASSPGTSVNEQYF	TGTGCCAGCAGCCCGGGGACTAGCGTAAACGAGCAGTACTTC
NA	TRBV25-1	TRBJ1-2	NA	CASSEYTQWGSHGYTF	TGTGCCAGCAGTGAATATACGCAGTGGGGCTCTCATGGCTACACCTTC
NA	TRBV28	TRBJ2-2	NA	CASNPRDHTGELFF	TGTGCCAGCAACCCCCGGGACCACACCGGGGAGCTGTTTTTT
NA	TRBV3-1/TRBV3-2	TRBJ2-3	TRBD2	CASSPGLAGEHTDTQYF	TGTGCCAGCAGCCCCGGCCTAGCGGGGGAACACACAGATACGCAGTATTTT
NA	TRBV24-1	TRBJ2-3	NA	CATPRGATDTQYF	TGTGCCACTCCCAGGGGTGCTACAGATACGCAGTATTTT
few	TRBV28	TRBJ2-7	TRBD1	CASRRQGPYEQYF	TGTGCCAGCAGACGACAGGGGCCGTACGAGCAGTACTTC
NA	TRBV4-3	TRBJ1-4	NA	CASSQDGGGLNEKLFF	TGCGCCAGCAGCCAAGATGGGGGCGGACTTAATGAAAAACTGTTTTTT
NA	TRBV28	TRBJ1-1	NA	CASSLPLFGEAFF	TGTGCCAGCAGTTTGCCCCTATTTGGGGAGGCTTTCTTT
NA	TRBV6-5	TRBJ1-6	NA	CASSPELGRKSPLHF	TGTGCCAGCAGTCCTGAGTTAGGGCGTAAATCACCCCTCCACTTT
NA	TRBV10-3	TRBJ1-1	NA	CAIRENTEAFF	TGTGCCATCAGGGAGAACACTGAAGCTTTCTTT
NA	TRBV20-1	TRBJ1-6	TRBD1	CSASIQGDSPLHF	TGCAGTGCTAGTATCCAGGGGGACTCACCCCTCCACTTT
few	TRBV5-1	TRBJ1-4	TRBD1	CASSLRQGDEKLFF	TGCGCCAGCAGCCTTAGACAGGGGGATGAAAAACTGTTTTTT